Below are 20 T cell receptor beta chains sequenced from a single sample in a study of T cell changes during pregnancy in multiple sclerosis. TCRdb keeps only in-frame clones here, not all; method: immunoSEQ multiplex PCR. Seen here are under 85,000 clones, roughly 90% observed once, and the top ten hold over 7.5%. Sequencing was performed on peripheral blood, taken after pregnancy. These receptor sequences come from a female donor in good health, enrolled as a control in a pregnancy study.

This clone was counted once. The CDR3 is CASSLVSSYEQYF. For the CDR3, the DNA is TGTGCCAGCAGCTTAGTTAGCTCCTACGAGCAGTACTTC. The chain employs TRBV7-2 and TRBJ2-7; D call uncertain. This CDR3 comprises 13 residues. Trimming left V 1 base short and J 0 bases short, with 4 bases between. Germline V gene lookup returns CDR1 SGHTA and CDR2 FQGNSA.

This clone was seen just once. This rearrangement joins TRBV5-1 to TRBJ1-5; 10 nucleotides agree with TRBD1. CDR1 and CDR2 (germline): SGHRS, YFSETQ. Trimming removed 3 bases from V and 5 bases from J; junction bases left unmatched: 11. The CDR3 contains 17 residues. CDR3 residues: CASSSGTGDSFDQPQHF. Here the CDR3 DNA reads TGCGCCAGCAGCTCCGGGACAGGGGACTCCTTCGATCAGCCCCAGCATTTT.

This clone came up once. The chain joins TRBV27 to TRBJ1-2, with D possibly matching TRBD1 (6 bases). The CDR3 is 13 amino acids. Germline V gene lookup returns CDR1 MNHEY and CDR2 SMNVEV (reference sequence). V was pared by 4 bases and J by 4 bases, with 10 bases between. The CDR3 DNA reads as TGTGCCAGCAGTTCACAGGGATCCTATGGCTACACCTTC. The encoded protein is CASSSQGSYGYTF.

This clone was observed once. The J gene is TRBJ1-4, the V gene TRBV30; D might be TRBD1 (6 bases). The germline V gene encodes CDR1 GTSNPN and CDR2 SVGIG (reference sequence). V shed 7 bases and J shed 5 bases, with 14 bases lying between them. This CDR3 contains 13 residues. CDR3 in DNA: TGTGCCTTTGACGAGGACAGAAATGAAAAACTGTTTTTT. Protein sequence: CAFDEDRNEKLFF.

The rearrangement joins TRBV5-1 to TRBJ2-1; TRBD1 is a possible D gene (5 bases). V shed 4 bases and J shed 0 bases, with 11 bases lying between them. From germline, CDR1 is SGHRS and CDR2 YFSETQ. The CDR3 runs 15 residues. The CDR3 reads CASSLYRSSYNEQFF. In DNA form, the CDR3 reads TGCGCCAGCAGCCTATACAGGAGCTCCTACAATGAGCAGTTCTTC.

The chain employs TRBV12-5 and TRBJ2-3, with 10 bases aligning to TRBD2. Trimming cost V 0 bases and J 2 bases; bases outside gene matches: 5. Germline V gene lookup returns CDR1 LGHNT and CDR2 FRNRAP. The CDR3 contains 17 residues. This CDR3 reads CASGLVKLAGTTDTQYF. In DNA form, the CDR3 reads TGTGCTAGTGGTTTGGTAAAACTAGCGGGGACCACAGATACGCAGTATTTT.

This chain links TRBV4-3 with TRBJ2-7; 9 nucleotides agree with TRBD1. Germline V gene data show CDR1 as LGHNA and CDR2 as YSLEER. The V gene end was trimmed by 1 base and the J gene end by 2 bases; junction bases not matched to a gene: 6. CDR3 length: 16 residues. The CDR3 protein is CASSQAWTGVAYEQYF. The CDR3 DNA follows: TGCGCCAGCAGCCAAGCGTGGACAGGGGTTGCCTACGAGCAGTACTTC.

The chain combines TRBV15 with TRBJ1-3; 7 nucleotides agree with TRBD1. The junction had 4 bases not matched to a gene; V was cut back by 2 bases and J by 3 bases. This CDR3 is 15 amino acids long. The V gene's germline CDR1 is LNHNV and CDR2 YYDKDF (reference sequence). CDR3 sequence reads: CATSRSRGVGNTIYF. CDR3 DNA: TGTGCCACCAGCAGAAGCAGGGGGGTTGGAAACACCATATATTTT.

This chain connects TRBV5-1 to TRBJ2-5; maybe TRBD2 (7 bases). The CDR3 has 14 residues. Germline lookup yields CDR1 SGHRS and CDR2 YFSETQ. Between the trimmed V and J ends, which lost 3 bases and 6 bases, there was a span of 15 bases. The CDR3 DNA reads TGCGCCAGCAGCTCCCCGGGGGGCCAGCAGACCCAGTACTTC. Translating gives CASSSPGGQQTQYF.

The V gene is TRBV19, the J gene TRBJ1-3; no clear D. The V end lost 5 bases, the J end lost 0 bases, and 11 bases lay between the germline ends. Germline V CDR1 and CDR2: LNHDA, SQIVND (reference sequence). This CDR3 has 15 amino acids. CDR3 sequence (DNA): TGTGCCAGTAGTCCTCTCGTTAGCTCTGGAAACACCATATATTTT. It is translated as CASSPLVSSGNTIYF.

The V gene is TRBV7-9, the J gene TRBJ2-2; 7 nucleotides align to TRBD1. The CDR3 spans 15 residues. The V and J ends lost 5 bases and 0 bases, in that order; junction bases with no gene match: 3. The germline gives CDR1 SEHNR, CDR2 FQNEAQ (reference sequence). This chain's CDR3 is CASSRTGTNTGELFF. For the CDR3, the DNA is TGTGCCAGCAGCCGGACAGGAACGAACACCGGGGAGCTGTTTTTT.

The CDR3 here is CASSQHSGGQNTGELFF. DNA for the CDR3: TGCGCCAGCAGCCAGCATAGCGGGGGTCAGAACACCGGGGAGCTGTTTTTT. The chain is built from TRBV4-1 and TRBJ2-2, with 9 bases identical to TRBD2. With V trimmed by 3 bases and J by 1 base, 6 bases remained unmatched. Per the germline V gene, CDR1 is MGHRA and CDR2 is YSYEKL. CDR3 length: 17 amino acids.

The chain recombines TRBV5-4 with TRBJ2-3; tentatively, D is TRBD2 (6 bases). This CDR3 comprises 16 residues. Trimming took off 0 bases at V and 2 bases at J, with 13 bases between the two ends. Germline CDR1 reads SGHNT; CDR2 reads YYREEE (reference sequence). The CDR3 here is CASSLEAGRITDTQYF. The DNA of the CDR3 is TGTGCCAGCAGCTTGGAGGCGGGACGTATCACAGATACGCAGTATTTT.

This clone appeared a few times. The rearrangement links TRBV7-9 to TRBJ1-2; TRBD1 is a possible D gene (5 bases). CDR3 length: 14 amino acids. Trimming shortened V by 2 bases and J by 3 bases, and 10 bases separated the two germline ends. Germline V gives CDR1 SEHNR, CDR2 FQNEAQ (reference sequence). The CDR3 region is CASSLFQTDYGYTF. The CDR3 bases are TGTGCCAGCAGCTTATTCCAGACAGACTATGGCTACACCTTC.

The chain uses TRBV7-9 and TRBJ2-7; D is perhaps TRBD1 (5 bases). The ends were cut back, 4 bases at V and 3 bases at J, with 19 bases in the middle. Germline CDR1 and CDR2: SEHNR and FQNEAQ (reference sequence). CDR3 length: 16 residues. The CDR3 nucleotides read TGTGCCAGCAGCTCGGCCCCTAAGACAGTCAACTACGAGCAGTACTTC. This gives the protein CASSSAPKTVNYEQYF.

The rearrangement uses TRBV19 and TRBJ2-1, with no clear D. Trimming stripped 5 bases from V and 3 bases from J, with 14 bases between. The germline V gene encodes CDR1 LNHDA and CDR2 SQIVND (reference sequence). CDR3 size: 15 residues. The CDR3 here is CASSAAAANYNEQFF. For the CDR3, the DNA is TGTGCCAGTAGTGCGGCGGCAGCGAACTACAATGAGCAGTTCTTC.

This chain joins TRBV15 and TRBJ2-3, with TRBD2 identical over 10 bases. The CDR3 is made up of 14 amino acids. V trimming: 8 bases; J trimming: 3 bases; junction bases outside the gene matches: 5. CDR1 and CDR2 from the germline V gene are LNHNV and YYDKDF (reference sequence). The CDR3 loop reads CATSEGLATDTQYF. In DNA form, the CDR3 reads TGTGCCACCTCGGAGGGACTAGCGACAGATACGCAGTATTTT.

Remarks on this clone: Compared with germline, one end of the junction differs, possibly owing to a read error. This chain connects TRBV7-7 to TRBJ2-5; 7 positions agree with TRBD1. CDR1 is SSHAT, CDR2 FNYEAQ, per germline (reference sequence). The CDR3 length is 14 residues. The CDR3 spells CASSLGQAQETQYF. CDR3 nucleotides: TGTGCTAGCAGCTTAGGACAGGCCCAAGAGACCCAGTACTTC.

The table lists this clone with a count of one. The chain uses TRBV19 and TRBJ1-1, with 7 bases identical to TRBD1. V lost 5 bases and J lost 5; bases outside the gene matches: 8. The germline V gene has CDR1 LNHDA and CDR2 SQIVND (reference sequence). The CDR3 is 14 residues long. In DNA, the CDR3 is TGTGCCAGTAGTCCGACAGGGCCAAGTACTGAAGCTTTCTTT. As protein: CASSPTGPSTEAFF.

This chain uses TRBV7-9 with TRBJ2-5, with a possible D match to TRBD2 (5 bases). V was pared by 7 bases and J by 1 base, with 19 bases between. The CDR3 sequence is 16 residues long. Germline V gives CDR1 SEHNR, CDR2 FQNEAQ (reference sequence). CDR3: CASTLILDGPQETQYF. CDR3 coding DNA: TGTGCCAGCACCCTAATACTAGACGGACCCCAAGAGACCCAGTACTTC.